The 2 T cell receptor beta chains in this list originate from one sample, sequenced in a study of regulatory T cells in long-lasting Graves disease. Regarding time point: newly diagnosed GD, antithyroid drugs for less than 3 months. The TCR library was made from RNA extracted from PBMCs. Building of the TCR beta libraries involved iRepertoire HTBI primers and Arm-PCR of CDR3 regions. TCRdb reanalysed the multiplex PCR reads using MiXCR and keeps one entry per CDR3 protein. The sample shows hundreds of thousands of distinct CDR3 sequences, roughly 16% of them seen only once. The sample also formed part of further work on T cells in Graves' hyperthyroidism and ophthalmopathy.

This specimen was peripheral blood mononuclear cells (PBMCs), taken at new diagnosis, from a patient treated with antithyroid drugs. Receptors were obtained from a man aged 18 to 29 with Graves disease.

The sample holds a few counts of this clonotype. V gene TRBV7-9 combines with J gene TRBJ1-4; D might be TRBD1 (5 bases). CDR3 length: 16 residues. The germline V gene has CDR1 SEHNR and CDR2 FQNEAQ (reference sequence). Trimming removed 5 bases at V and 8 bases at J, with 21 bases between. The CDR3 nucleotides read TGTGCCAGCAGCCGAGTCGCGGGGCCCTGGGGGGAAAAACTGTTTTTT. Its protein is CASSRVAGPWGEKLFF.

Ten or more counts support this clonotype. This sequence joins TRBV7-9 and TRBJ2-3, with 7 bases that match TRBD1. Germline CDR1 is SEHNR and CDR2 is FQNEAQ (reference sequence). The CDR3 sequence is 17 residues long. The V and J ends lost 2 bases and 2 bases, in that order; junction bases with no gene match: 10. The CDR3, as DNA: TGTGCCAGCAGCTTAACCCTACAGGGGAAATACACAGATACGCAGTATTTT. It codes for CASSLTLQGKYTDTQYF.